One and the same sample provided the 22 T cell receptor beta chains below, sequenced in a study of cytomegalovirus exposure and HLA in healthy donors. Primers for the PCR totalled 60 Vbeta and 13 Jbeta. Measured with immunoSEQ multiplex PCR; TCRdb has only the in-frame clones, and not every one. There are about 69,000 clones in the sample; about 80% occur only once, and over 2.5% lies in the top ten. Sequencing was performed on PBMCs. The receptor set was obtained from a man between 18 and 35 years old in good health and CMV-seronegative.

The chain recombines TRBV6-1 with TRBJ2-3, with 10 bases identical to TRBD1. The J segment lost 2 bases and the V segment lost 4 bases, leaving 3 bases of the junction unmatched. The CDR3 is made up of 15 amino acids. Germline CDR1 and CDR2: MNHNS and SASEGT. This CDR3 is CASSGDRGFTDTQYF. The CDR3 region has the DNA TGTGCCAGCAGTGGGGACAGGGGTTTCACAGATACGCAGTATTTT.

The V gene is TRBV10-3, the J gene TRBJ1-5, with D perhaps matching TRBD1 (5 bases). The CDR3 contains 17 residues. Germline V gene data show CDR1 as ENHRY and CDR2 as SYGVKD. V was shortened by 9 bases and J by 0 bases, with 21 bases between the two germline ends. CDR3 loop: CAISKQEPSYSNQPQHF. In nucleotides, the CDR3 is TGTGCCATTTCTAAACAGGAGCCAAGTTATAGCAATCAGCCCCAGCATTTT.

This clone was counted only a few times. The chain is built from TRBV6-6 and TRBJ2-7; D not resolved. This CDR3 comprises 16 residues. Germline V gene data show CDR1 as MNHNY and CDR2 as SVGAGI (reference sequence). The V gene lost 0 bases and the J gene lost 7 bases, with 19 bases spanning the gap. This CDR3 reads CASSYSIASLATEQYF. For the CDR3, the DNA is TGTGCCAGCAGTTACTCGATCGCTAGTCTGGCCACGGAGCAGTACTTC.

This chain joins TRBV28 and TRBJ2-2; 8 nucleotides align to TRBD1. Per germline, CDR1 MDHEN and CDR2 SYDVKM. This CDR3 has 15 residues. Trimming at V came to 5 bases and at J to 3 bases, leaving 5 bases not matched to a gene. The CDR3 sequence: CASSLLTGDTGELFF. CDR3 bases: TGTGCCAGCAGTCTTCTGACAGGGGACACCGGGGAGCTGTTTTTT.

The table lists this clone with a few counts. The V call is TRBV27, the J call TRBJ2-3; TRBD1 is a possible D gene (8 bases). Germline CDR1 is MNHEY and CDR2 is SMNVEV (reference sequence). This CDR3 has 14 amino acids. With 3 bases removed from V and 8 bases from J, the gap between germline ends came to 15 bases. The CDR3 nucleotides are TGTGCCAGCAGTTTGACAACAGGGGGGGGTACGCAGTATTTT. Residues: CASSLTTGGGTQYF.

This rearrangement joins TRBV11-2 to TRBJ2-7; D not certain. CDR3 length: 15 residues. Trimming left V 5 bases short and J 0 bases short, with 14 bases between. Germline lookup yields CDR1 SGHAT and CDR2 FQNNGV. CDR3 coding DNA: TGTGCCAGCAGCCCCTTGGTAACTGGCTCCTACGAGCAGTACTTC. Protein product: CASSPLVTGSYEQYF.

This chain uses TRBV2 with TRBJ2-1; 12 nucleotides agree with TRBD1. Germline CDR1 SNHLY, CDR2 FYNNEI. This CDR3 has 14 amino acids. In nucleotides, the CDR3 is TGTGCTCCAGGGGGACAGGGGGCTTACAATGAGCAGTTCTTC. Its translation is CAPGGQGAYNEQFF.

As to this clone: A read error may account for a junction end that differs from germline. The V and J genes are TRBV4-1 and TRBJ2-5; perhaps TRBD2 as D (6 bases). CDR1 and CDR2 (germline): MGHRA, YSYEKL. CDR3 length: 15 amino acids. In nucleotides, the CDR3 is TGCGCCATCAGCCATCTGGGATCAATGTGGGAGGCCCAGTACTTC. This translates into CAISHLGSMWEAQYF.

The chain recombines TRBV10-3 with TRBJ1-2; 7 nucleotides match TRBD1. The CDR3 runs to 14 residues. Germline V gene lookup returns CDR1 ENHRY and CDR2 SYGVKD. The ends lost 6 bases at V and 0 bases at J; junction bases unmatched: 4. CDR3 nucleotide sequence: TGTGCCATCAGCGGGGACAGTTCTAACTATGGCTACACCTTC. Protein product: CAISGDSSNYGYTF.

This chain uses TRBV27 with TRBJ1-1; D is unresolved. CDR3 size: 14 residues. V lost 4 bases, J lost 9 bases, and 18 bases lay in between. CDR1 is MNHEY and CDR2 is SMNVEV in the germline V gene (reference sequence). The DNA for the CDR3 is TGTGCCAGCAGTTATCCCGTTTCAGAGACAAAAGCTTTCTTT. It specifies CASSYPVSETKAFF.

For the CDR3, the DNA is TGCAGCGTTGGAAGACTAGGGGACCCCAATGAGCAGTTCTTC. As protein: CSVGRLGDPNEQFF. V and J are TRBV29-1 and TRBJ2-1; maybe TRBD2 (6 bases). Germline CDR1 is SQVTM and CDR2 is ANQGSEA. The CDR3 sequence is 14 residues long. Trimming took 4 bases from V and 6 from J, leaving 16 bases between them.

This chain joins TRBV29-1 and TRBJ2-3, with D perhaps TRBD1 (6 bases). V was pared by 1 base and J by 0 bases, with 14 bases between. Germline V gene sequence: CDR1 SQVTM, CDR2 ANQGSEA. This CDR3 has 16 residues. CDR3 residues: CSVEGLAGASTDTQYF. The DNA of the CDR3 is TGCAGCGTTGAAGGGCTGGCAGGGGCTAGCACAGATACGCAGTATTTT.

This clone was picked up a small number of times. At one of its ends the junction is not consistent with the germline gene, which may arise from a read error. Other DNA sequences from this sample encode an identical CDR3 as well. The chain is built from TRBV2 and TRBJ2-1, with 14 bases that match TRBD2. CDR1 and CDR2 (germline): SNHLY, FYNNEI. The CDR3 sequence is 14 residues long. CDR3: CASAGLAGGYEQFF. The CDR3 DNA reads as TGCGCCAGCGCAGGACTAGCGGGGGGCTATGAGCAGTTCTTC. Combining the CDR3 with reference TRBV2 and TRBJ2-1 gives the whole variable domain EPEVTQTPSHQVTQMGQEVILRCVPISNHLYFYWYRQILGQKVEFLVSFYNNEISEKSEIFDDQFSVERPDGSNFTLKIRSTKLEDSAMYFCASAGLAGGYEQFFGPGTRLTVL.

The rearrangement uses TRBV6-1 and TRBJ2-1, with D perhaps TRBD2 (5 bases). The CDR3 spans 14 residues. Deletions cut 7 bases from V and 0 bases from J, with 10 bases between. Germline CDR1 reads MNHNS; CDR2 reads SASEGT. The CDR3 loop reads CASIGRGSYNEQFF. Here the CDR3 DNA reads TGTGCCAGCATAGGACGGGGCTCCTACAATGAGCAGTTCTTC.

The gene calls are TRBV21-1 and TRBJ1-2; TRBD1 is the table's D call, not checked against the DNA. TRBV21-1 is flagged as a pseudogene. The length of the CDR3 is 14 residues. DNA for the CDR3: TGTGCCAGCAGCAAAGCAGGACAGGGATATGGCTACACCTTC. It yields the protein CASSKAGQGYGYTF.

V and J are TRBV18 and TRBJ2-7; 10 nucleotides agree with TRBD1. The CDR3 sequence is 14 residues long. V lost 4 bases to trimming and J lost 2 bases; unmatched junction nucleotides: 2. CDR1 is KGHSH and CDR2 is LQKENI in the germline V gene. The CDR3: CASSLGQGAYEQYF. The CDR3 DNA reads as TGTGCCAGCTCACTCGGACAGGGGGCCTACGAGCAGTACTTC.

For the CDR3, the DNA is TGCGCCAGCAGCTTGATCGGGACAGGGGAATGGAATGAGCAGTTCTTC. As protein: CASSLIGTGEWNEQFF. The chain couples TRBV5-1 to TRBJ2-1; 10 bases agree with TRBD1. V lost 1 base and J lost 7; bases outside the gene matches: 8. Looked up from germline, CDR1 is SGHRS and CDR2 is YFSETQ. CDR3 length: 16 residues.

V and J are TRBV19 and TRBJ1-5; D possibly corresponds to TRBD1 (5 bases). Trimming removed 0 bases from V and 0 bases from J, with 15 bases in between. Germline loops: CDR1 LNHDA, CDR2 SQIVND (reference sequence). This CDR3 has 18 residues. This CDR3 reads CASSIDWGVGYSNQPQHF. In DNA, the CDR3 is TGTGCCAGTAGTATAGATTGGGGCGTTGGTTATAGCAATCAGCCCCAGCATTTT. Filled out from reference TRBV19 and TRBJ1-5, the complete variable domain reads DGGITQSPKYLFRKEGQNVTLSCEQNLNHDAMYWYRQDPGQGLRLIYYSQIVNDFQKGDIAEGYSVSREKKESFPLTVTSAQKNPTAFYLCASSIDWGVGYSNQPQHFGDGTRLSIL.

The V and J genes are TRBV5-1 and TRBJ2-7; the match to TRBD1 covers 7 bases. Germline V gene data show CDR1 as SGHRS and CDR2 as YFSETQ. The CDR3 extends over 14 amino acids. V lost 5 bases to trimming and J lost 0 bases; unmatched junction nucleotides: 5. This CDR3 reads CASRHGDSSYEQYF. CDR3 bases: TGCGCCAGCAGACATGGGGACAGCTCCTACGAGCAGTACTTC.

J is TRBJ1-4 and V is TRBV28, with D possibly matching TRBD1 (6 bases). This CDR3 region has 17 residues. V was cut by 3 bases and J by 8 bases, with 22 bases left in between. Looked up from germline, CDR1 is MDHEN and CDR2 is SYDVKM. The CDR3 DNA reads as TGTGCCAGCAGTTTCTACGCTAGGGGGGGGGAAAAAGAAAAACTGTTTTTT. Its protein is CASSFYARGGEKEKLFF. Full variable domain (remainder filled in from reference TRBV28 and TRBJ1-4): DVKVTQSSRYLVKRTGEKVFLECVQDMDHENMFWYRQDPGLGLRLIYFSYDVKMKEKGDIPEGYSVSREKKERFSLILESASTNQTSMYLCASSFYARGGEKEKLFFGSGTQLSVL.

The chain links TRBV15 to TRBJ2-1, with TRBD2 identical over 9 bases. Per germline, CDR1 LNHNV and CDR2 YYDKDF (reference sequence). V gave up 5 bases and J gave up 10 bases; unmatched junction bases: 21. This CDR3 contains 18 residues. CDR3 DNA sequence: TGTGCCACCAGCCCCCGCGCAGGTATCAGCGGGGGGCCGAACGAGCAGTTCTTC. Its translation: CATSPRAGISGGPNEQFF. The whole variable domain, filled in from reference TRBV15 and TRBJ2-1, reads DAMVIQNPRYQVTQFGKPVTLSCSQTLNHNVMYWYQQKSSQAPKLLFHYYDKDFNNEADTPDNFQSRRPNTSFCFLDIRSPGLGDTAMYLCATSPRAGISGGPNEQFFGPGTRLTVL.

V usage is TRBV28 and J usage is TRBJ1-2; the D is unclear. With 4 bases removed from V and 8 bases from J, the gap between germline ends came to 14 bases. The CDR3 totals 13 residues. Looked up from germline, CDR1 is MDHEN and CDR2 is SYDVKM. The chain's CDR3 is CASSSPSRWGYTF. CDR3 bases: TGTGCCAGCAGTTCCCCCTCGAGGTGGGGCTACACCTTC.